These 18 T cell receptor beta chains were sequenced from one sample in a study of shared clonotypes between healthy human individuals. The data were produced by immunoSEQ multiplex PCR, yet TCRdb's version contains in-frame clones alone and is incomplete. The top ten hold 13% of the sample, which has about 490,000 clones, 76% seen once. Specimen: PBMCs. The source of these receptors is a woman between 40 and 50 years old in good health. Some clones in this sample may be carry-over from other donors' samples.

This clone was picked up a small number of times. This rearrangement joins TRBV6-5 to TRBJ2-7, with D unclear. V was shortened by 5 bases and J by 5 bases, with 4 bases between the two germline ends. Per germline, CDR1 MNHEY and CDR2 SVGAGI. The length of the CDR3 is 10 residues. In DNA, the CDR3 is TGTGCCAGCAGTGAACACGAGCAGTACTTC. Its protein is CASSEHEQYF.

The chain is built from TRBV25-1 and TRBJ2-3; perhaps TRBD1 as D (7 bases). CDR1 MGHDK and CDR2 SYGVNS come from the germline V gene. V was shortened by 5 bases and J by 6 bases, with 15 bases between the two germline ends. The CDR3 is 14 amino acids. The CDR3 region is CASSSTGAGDTQYF. The CDR3 coding sequence is TGTGCCAGCAGTTCCACAGGGGCGGGGGATACGCAGTATTTT.

The chain uses TRBV5-6 and TRBJ2-1; either TRBD1 or TRBD2 may supply D (5 bases each). The CDR3 runs to 14 residues. V was clipped by 6 bases and J by 3 bases, with 13 bases between them. Germline V gene lookup returns CDR1 SGHDT and CDR2 YYEEEE. CDR3 nucleotides: TGTGCCAGCAAACGGGACGGAAGCTACAATGAGCAGTTCTTC. Residues: CASKRDGSYNEQFF.

Remarks on this clone: Possible read error: a much larger clone is one base away. The rearrangement joins TRBV5-1 to TRBJ2-2; possibly TRBD1 for D (6 bases). The CDR3 is made up of 17 amino acids. Germline-derived CDR1 and CDR2 are SGHRS and YFSETQ. The CDR3 DNA sequence: TGCGCCAGCAGCTCCCAGGGGATAAGCCCGAACACCGAGGAGCTGTTTTTT. It codes for CASSSQGISPNTEELFF.

The chain uses TRBV11-3 and TRBJ2-1, with D unclear. V lost 0 bases, J lost 7 bases, and 7 bases lay in between. The CDR3 covers 13 residues. Germline assignment: CDR1 SGHNT and CDR2 YENEEA. CDR3 sequence (DNA): TGTGCCAGCAGCTTAGACCCGTCGAATGAGCAGTTCTTC. It yields the protein CASSLDPSNEQFF.

This chain links TRBV6-1 with TRBJ2-7; no firm D call. Per germline, CDR1 MNHNS and CDR2 SASEGT. The V gene lost 11 bases and the J gene lost 2 bases, with 10 bases spanning the gap. This CDR3 is built from 11 residues. The CDR3 nucleotides read TGTGCCCTCGCAAGCCCCTACGAGCAGTACTTC. As protein: CALASPYEQYF.

CDR3: CASSDGIYNEQFF. CDR3 coding DNA: TGTGCCAGTAGTGACGGGATCTACAATGAGCAGTTCTTC. The rearrangement links TRBV19 to TRBJ2-1; possible D gene TRBD2, 5 bases. Germline CDR1 LNHDA, CDR2 SQIVND (reference sequence). V was trimmed by 5 bases and J by 3 bases, leaving 8 bases between them. The CDR3 sequence is 13 residues long. Together with reference TRBV19 and TRBJ2-1, the CDR3 gives the full variable domain: DGGITQSPKYLFRKEGQNVTLSCEQNLNHDAMYWYRQDPGQGLRLIYYSQIVNDFQKGDIAEGYSVSREKKESFPLTVTSAQKNPTAFYLCASSDGIYNEQFFGPGTRLTVL.

The chain links TRBV7-9 to TRBJ2-3, with 11 bases fitting TRBD2. This CDR3 comprises 17 residues. V trimming: 5 bases; J trimming: 3 bases; junction bases outside the gene matches: 10. Germline CDR1 SEHNR, CDR2 FQNEAQ (reference sequence). The CDR3 coding sequence is TGTGCCAGCAGCCCTCAACAAACTAGCGGGAGTACAGATACGCAGTATTTT. It specifies CASSPQQTSGSTDTQYF.

The chain joins TRBV4-1 to TRBJ1-1; no clear D. Germline loops: CDR1 MGHRA, CDR2 YSYEKL. The CDR3 runs to 15 residues. The V gene lost 0 bases and the J gene lost 0 bases, with 8 bases spanning the gap. The CDR3 region has the DNA TGCGCCAGCAGCCAAGAGTTCGGTTTGAACACTGAAGCTTTCTTT. Its translation is CASSQEFGLNTEAFF.

The CDR3: CASSAELGQGSYEQYF. The CDR3, as DNA: TGTGCCAGCAGCGCGGAGCTTGGACAGGGCTCCTACGAGCAGTACTTC. This chain joins TRBV5-4 and TRBJ2-7; 8 bases align to TRBD1. V trimming: 4 bases; J trimming: 0 bases; junction bases outside the gene matches: 9. The CDR3 is made up of 16 amino acids. The germline V gene has CDR1 SGHNT and CDR2 YYREEE (reference sequence).

This rearrangement joins TRBV27 to TRBJ2-7; D is possibly TRBD2 (6 bases). Germline V lookup: CDR1 MNHEY, CDR2 SMNVEV (reference sequence). This CDR3 has 13 amino acids. V was pared by 6 bases and J by 7 bases, with 16 bases between. The CDR3 protein is CASRGGGAREQYF. Here the CDR3 DNA reads TGTGCCAGCAGGGGGGGAGGCGCGAGGGAGCAGTACTTC.

This clone appeared once. The chain carries TRBV5-1 and TRBJ2-7; no clear D gene. V was trimmed by 4 bases and J by 2 bases, leaving 16 bases between them. Looked up from germline, CDR1 is SGHRS and CDR2 is YFSETQ. The CDR3 has 15 residues. As DNA, the CDR3 is TGCGCCAGCAGCCCCCCCCAGGCAGGCGCCTACGAGCAGTACTTC. Protein product: CASSPPQAGAYEQYF.

This clone was recorded once. The chain has TRBV5-1 and TRBJ2-7; 13 bases map to TRBD2. The CDR3 loop spans 16 amino acids. The V gene end was trimmed by 4 bases and the J gene end by 2 bases; junction bases not matched to a gene: 6. Germline V gives CDR1 SGHRS, CDR2 YFSETQ. The CDR3 region has the DNA TGCGCCAGCAGCCCCACTAGCGGGAGGGCCACCTACGAGCAGTACTTC. This gives the protein CASSPTSGRATYEQYF.

A remark on this clone: This CDR3 is also generated by other DNA sequences in the sample. This chain links TRBV10-3 with TRBJ2-2, with 8 bases fitting TRBD1. Germline V CDR1 and CDR2: ENHRY, SYGVKD. This CDR3 spans 15 amino acids. With V trimmed by 2 bases and J by 3 bases, 2 bases remained unmatched. CDR3 protein: CAISEAGGDTGELFF. The CDR3 DNA follows: TGTGCCATCAGTGAGGCAGGGGGCGACACCGGGGAGCTGTTTTTT.

V usage is TRBV10-2 and J usage is TRBJ2-5; D is tentatively TRBD1 or TRBD2 (5 bases each). The length of the CDR3 is 14 residues. V was trimmed by 3 bases and J by 4 bases, leaving 12 bases between them. Per the germline V gene, CDR1 is WSHSY and CDR2 is SAAADI. CDR3 sequence reads: CASSDRGAGETQYF. CDR3 DNA: TGCGCCAGCAGTGATCGAGGGGCGGGAGAGACCCAGTACTTC.

The gene calls are TRBV6-5 and TRBJ1-5; no reliable D call. The CDR3 length is 16 residues. The V end was cut by 0 bases, the J end by 0 bases, with 9 bases between. CDR1 and CDR2 (germline): MNHEY, SVGAGI. In DNA, the CDR3 is TGTGCCAGCAGTTACTCGTATGAGGCTAGCAATCAGCCCCAGCATTTT. It is translated as CASSYSYEASNQPQHF.

V and J are TRBV18 and TRBJ1-1, with D unclear. Per germline, CDR1 KGHSH and CDR2 LQKENI. This CDR3 is built from 18 residues. The V end was cut by 0 bases, the J end by 1 base, with 18 bases between. The CDR3: CASSPPNAYTQRNTEAFF. CDR3 in DNA: TGTGCCAGCTCACCACCGAACGCGTACACACAAAGGAACACTGAAGCTTTCTTT.

The V gene is TRBV6-1, the J gene TRBJ2-7; 8 positions match TRBD2. The CDR3 covers 14 residues. Trimming cost V 4 bases and J 6 bases; bases outside gene matches: 8. From germline, CDR1 is MNHNS and CDR2 SASEGT. This chain's CDR3 is CASSGWTSYGEQYF. The CDR3 DNA follows: TGTGCCAGCAGTGGCTGGACTAGCTACGGCGAGCAGTACTTC.